This record looks at one T cell receptor (beta chain) sequence and its context. The antigen is not known. The CDR3 has 13 amino acids. Germline values: CDR1 GTSNPN, CDR2 SVGIG (reference sequence). This sample is part of a study of cytomegalovirus exposure and HLA in healthy donors. Points from the study as a whole: In a later analysis, common viral pathogens appeared linked to several of the most significant clusters.

Researchers ran the PCR with 60 Vbeta and 13 Jbeta primers. Authors' analysis steps: About 12 million of some 80 million unique TCR beta chains were shared, per a later count. Clones were sequenced by immunoSEQ multiplex PCR, and TCRdb holds only the in-frame ones, with some missing. That table supplies the V and J calls and clone size; D and trimming were determined from the DNA. Of nearly 110,000 clones in the sample, around 77% were seen once. The V call is TRBV30, the J call TRBJ2-5, with 9 bases that match TRBD1. The DNA matches TRBJ2-7 better at its end, which makes the J call doubtful. The clonotype was recovered from a male donor in good health and CMV-seronegative. The sample consisted of PBMCs. Here the CDR3 DNA reads TGTGCCTGGCGACGACAGGGGGGATACGAGCAGTACTTC. Amino acids: CAWRRQGGYEQYF.